These 9 T cell receptor beta chains were sequenced from one sample in a study of cytomegalovirus exposure and HLA in healthy donors. Amplification used 60 Vbeta primers and 13 Jbeta primers. Sequenced by immunoSEQ multiplex PCR; TCRdb stores in-frame clones only, minus some. The data show more than 140,000 clones, with about three quarters seen just once and roughly 0.69% held by the top ten. The source material was PBMCs. Receptor source: a male donor in good health and CMV-seronegative.

This chain connects TRBV7-9 to TRBJ1-1, with 8 bases identical to TRBD1. The ends lost 5 bases at V and 1 base at J; junction bases unmatched: 6. This CDR3 spans 15 amino acids. Germline loops: CDR1 SEHNR, CDR2 FQNEAQ (reference sequence). Here the CDR3 reads CASSPGDRSNTEAFF. The CDR3 DNA reads as TGTGCCAGCAGCCCCGGGGACAGGTCGAACACTGAAGCTTTCTTT.

This sequence joins TRBV29-1 and TRBJ1-3; the D is unclear. Germline CDR1 reads SQVTM; CDR2 reads ANQGSEA. CDR3 length equals 11 residues. V was trimmed by 7 bases and J by 4 bases, leaving 8 bases between them. CDR3 sequence (DNA): TGCAGCGGTAGTTGGGGAAACACCATATATTTT. It specifies CSGSWGNTIYF.

This clone occurred once. The J gene is TRBJ2-7, the V gene TRBV9; 8 bases align to TRBD2. V lost 4 bases to trimming and J lost 7 bases; unmatched junction nucleotides: 7. The germline CDR1 and CDR2 sequences are SGDLS and YYNGEE. The CDR3 length is 13 residues. The DNA for the CDR3 is TGTGCCAGCAGCCCCGGACTAGCACGGGAGCAGTACTTC. Translating gives CASSPGLAREQYF.

The chain uses TRBV28 and TRBJ2-1; TRBD2 is a possible D gene (6 bases). Per germline, CDR1 MDHEN and CDR2 SYDVKM. CDR3 length equals 15 residues. Between the trimmed V and J ends, which lost 7 bases and 8 bases, there was a span of 21 bases. The CDR3 loop reads CASNPNLPGEDEQFF. The DNA of the CDR3 is TGTGCCAGCAACCCCAACCTTCCCGGGGAGGATGAGCAGTTCTTC.

This clone was seen once. V is TRBV5-1 and J is TRBJ2-7; the D gene is possibly TRBD1 (5 bases). The CDR3 runs to 14 residues. Germline CDR1 and CDR2: SGHRS and YFSETQ. Trimming pared 4 bases from V and 0 bases from J, leaving 11 bases between. In DNA form, the CDR3 reads TGCGCCAGCAGCCCAACAGGCTTCTCCTACGAGCAGTACTTC. It is translated as CASSPTGFSYEQYF.

This chain uses TRBV20-1 with TRBJ2-3; D not resolved. Germline assignment: CDR1 DFQATT and CDR2 SNEGSKA (reference sequence). V lost 6 bases to trimming and J lost 6 bases, with 10 bases between them. The CDR3 is 11 residues long. The CDR3 spells CSATLRDTQYF. For the CDR3, the DNA is TGCAGTGCCACCCTCCGGGATACGCAGTATTTT.

The genes are TRBV11-3 and TRBJ1-4; TRBD1 aligns across 7 bases. The CDR3 sequence is 13 residues long. The germline gives CDR1 SGHNT, CDR2 YENEEA. Losses at the gene ends were 5 bases for V and 7 bases for J; bases not matched to a gene: 4. The CDR3 region has the DNA TGTGCCAGCAGCCGACAGGGAGGTGAAAAACTGTTTTTT. Its protein is CASSRQGGEKLFF.

The chain couples TRBV6-6 to TRBJ2-1, with D possibly being TRBD1 (6 bases). Germline V gives CDR1 MNHNY, CDR2 SVGAGI (reference sequence). Trimming removed 3 bases at V and 5 bases at J, with 17 bases between. The CDR3 has 16 amino acids. CDR3 nucleotides: TGTGCCAGCAGTTATCCTTGGGCAGGGGACAACAATGAGCAGTTCTTC. Protein: CASSYPWAGDNNEQFF.

V is TRBV2 and J is TRBJ2-5, with 7 positions matching TRBD1. The junction had 8 bases not matched to a gene; V was cut back by 6 bases and J by 1 base. There are 15 residues in the CDR3. Germline V gene data show CDR1 as SNHLY and CDR2 as FYNNEI. The CDR3 DNA is TGTGCCAGCAGGGGGACAGTAAGGTCCCAAGAGACCCAGTACTTC. This sequence encodes CASRGTVRSQETQYF.